What follows describes a single T cell receptor (beta chain). Profiled with immunoSEQ multiplex PCR; TCRdb holds only in-frame clones, not every one. Altogether just under 30,000 clones are present, about 89% being singletons, with the ten largest covering 3.1%. The germline V gene has CDR1 SGHRS and CDR2 YFSETQ. CDR3 length: 15 amino acids. V gave up 4 bases and J gave up 4 bases; unmatched junction bases: 4. This sample is drawn from a study of PD-L1 blockade in urothelial cancer. As for the study in general: Typically, measured as a median, blood samples had 140,000 or so T cells.

This receptor was obtained from a man over 45 with urothelial cancer. The chain couples TRBV5-1 to TRBJ1-6, with TRBD1 matching 8 bases. Sequenced here: PBMCs, sampled around atezolizumab (anti-PD-L1) treatment. The CDR3 sequence: CASSEDRVYNSPLHF. CDR3 DNA sequence: TGCGCCAGCAGCGAGGACAGGGTGTATAATTCACCCCTCCACTTT. Together with reference TRBV5-1 and TRBJ1-6, the CDR3 gives the full variable domain: KAGVTQTPRYLIKTRGQQVTLSCSPISGHRSVSWYQQTPGQGLQFLFEYFSETQRNKGNFPGRFSGRQFSNSRSEMNVSTLELGDSALYLCASSEDRVYNSPLHFGNGTRLTVT.